The rows below give T cell receptor beta chains drawn from one sample of a study of T-cell reconstitution after alpha-beta-depleted transplantation in children. TCRdb reanalysed the PCR reads using MiXCR and keeps one entry per CDR3 protein. The sample has about 470,000 distinct CDR3 sequences, 43% seen once. The specimen was PBMCs, collected before TCRalphabeta/CD19-depleted stem cell transplant. The receptors originated from a girl aged 2 to 10 with aplastic anemia, due to receive a stem cell transplant. CDR3s include the opening cysteine and the closing phenylalanine or tryptophan. A D gene is named only where the DNA matches it firmly. Clone size, where shown, is once, few, many, or a class for clones that have expanded.

v_gene	j_gene	abundance	d_gene	len	CDR3aa	CDR3nt
TRBV20-1	TRBJ1-5	.	.	14	CSAPGGGGNQPQHF	TGCAGTGCTCCCGGGGGAGGCGGCAATCAGCCCCAGCATTTT
TRBV10-3	TRBJ1-6	few	.	15	CAISSGPTSGSPLHF	TGTGCCATCAGTTCCGGGCCGACCTCGGGGTCACCCCTCCACTTT
TRBV30	TRBJ1-5	.	.	13	CAWSGGGNQPQHF	TGTGCCTGGAGTGGTGGGGGCAATCAGCCCCAGCATTTT
TRBV7-6	TRBJ2-1	.	.	13	CASSIAGHNEQFF	TGTGCCAGCAGCATAGCCGGGCACAATGAGCAGTTCTTC
TRBV30	TRBJ2-2	.	.	15	CAWISWGVLGGELFF	TGTGCCTGGATCTCCTGGGGGGTTCTGGGCGGGGAGCTGTTTTTT
TRBV6-2/TRBV6-3	TRBJ2-4	few	TRBD1	20	CASSYSIPRGTGSAKNIQYF	TGTGCCAGCAGTTACTCGATTCCCCGGGGGACAGGGAGCGCCAAAAACATTCAGTACTTC
TRBV4-3	TRBJ1-1	.	.	16	CASSLILDGGNTEAFF	TGCGCCAGCAGCCTAATCTTGGACGGGGGGAACACTGAAGCTTTCTTT
TRBV7-2	TRBJ2-1	.	TRBD2	15	CASSLAGTSDGEQFF	TGTGCCAGCAGCTTAGCCGGGACTAGCGACGGTGAGCAGTTCTTC
TRBV19	TRBJ2-5	.	.	15	CASTGLTCGQETQYF	TGTGCCAGTACAGGACTAACCTGCGGACAAGAGACCCAGTACTTC
TRBV9	TRBJ2-5	.	.	13	CASSVGVRETQYF	TGTGCCAGCAGCGTAGGGGTCAGGGAGACCCAGTACTTC
TRBV18	TRBJ2-3	.	.	16	CASSPTLKGGTDTQYF	TGTGCCAGCTCACCAACGCTAAAGGGGGGCACAGATACGCAGTATTTT
TRBV20-1	TRBJ2-7	.	.	12	CSAPDFTYEQYF	TGCAGTGCTCCGGACTTTACCTACGAGCAGTACTTC
TRBV5-1	TRBJ2-2	.	.	14	CASSPTTNTGELFF	TGCGCCAGCAGCCCGACTACGAACACCGGGGAGCTGTTTTTT
TRBV29-1	TRBJ2-7	.	.	15	CSVEVTGRGGYEQYF	TGCAGCGTTGAAGTGACCGGTCGTGGGGGCTACGAGCAGTACTTC
TRBV12-3/TRBV12-4	TRBJ1-5	many	.	14	CASSLELSNQPQHF	TGTGCCAGCAGTTTAGAACTTAGCAATCAGCCCCAGCATTTT
TRBV20-1	TRBJ2-1	once	TRBD2	14	CSASTSGVNNEQFF	TGCAGTGCTTCGACTAGCGGGGTAAACAATGAGCAGTTCTTC
TRBV5-1	TRBJ1-2	.	TRBD1	16	CASSLVSTGGIYGYTF	TGCGCCAGCAGCTTGGTATCGACAGGGGGCATCTATGGCTACACCTTC
TRBV20-1	TRBJ2-1	.	.	13	CTPRPSSYNEQFF	TGCACCCCCCGCCCGAGCTCCTACAATGAGCAGTTCTTC
TRBV25-1	TRBJ2-2	.	.	13	CASRGPGTGELFF	TGTGCCAGCAGGGGGCCGGGGACCGGGGAGCTGTTTTTT
TRBV30	TRBJ2-1	.	TRBD2	14	CAWSSGGPSNEQFF	TGTGCCTGGAGTAGCGGGGGCCCTTCCAATGAGCAGTTCTTC
TRBV2	TRBJ2-5	few	TRBD2	15	CASLRTSGRVETQYF	TGTGCCAGCCTAAGGACTAGCGGGAGGGTAGAGACCCAGTACTTC
TRBV5-1	TRBJ2-4	.	.	14	CASSLAWGENIQYF	TGCGCCAGCAGCTTGGCTTGGGGAGAAAACATTCAGTACTTC
TRBV20-1	TRBJ2-2	.	.	12	CSAQSDTGELFF	TGCAGTGCTCAATCGGACACCGGGGAGCTGTTTTTT